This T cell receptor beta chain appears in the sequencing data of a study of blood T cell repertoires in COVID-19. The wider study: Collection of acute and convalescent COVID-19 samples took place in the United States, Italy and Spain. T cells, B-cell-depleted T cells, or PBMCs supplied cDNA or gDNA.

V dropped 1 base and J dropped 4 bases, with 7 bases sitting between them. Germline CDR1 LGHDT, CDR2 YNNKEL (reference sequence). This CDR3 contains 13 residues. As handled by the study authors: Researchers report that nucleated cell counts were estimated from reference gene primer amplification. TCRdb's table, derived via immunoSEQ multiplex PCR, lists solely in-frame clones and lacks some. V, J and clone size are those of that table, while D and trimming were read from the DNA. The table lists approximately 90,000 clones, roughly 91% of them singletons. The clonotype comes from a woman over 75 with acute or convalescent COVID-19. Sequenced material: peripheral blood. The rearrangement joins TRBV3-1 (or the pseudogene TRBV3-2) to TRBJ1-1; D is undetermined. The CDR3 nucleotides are TGTGCCAGCAGCCAAGGAGGGTTCACTGAAGCTTTCTTT. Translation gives CASSQGGFTEAFF.